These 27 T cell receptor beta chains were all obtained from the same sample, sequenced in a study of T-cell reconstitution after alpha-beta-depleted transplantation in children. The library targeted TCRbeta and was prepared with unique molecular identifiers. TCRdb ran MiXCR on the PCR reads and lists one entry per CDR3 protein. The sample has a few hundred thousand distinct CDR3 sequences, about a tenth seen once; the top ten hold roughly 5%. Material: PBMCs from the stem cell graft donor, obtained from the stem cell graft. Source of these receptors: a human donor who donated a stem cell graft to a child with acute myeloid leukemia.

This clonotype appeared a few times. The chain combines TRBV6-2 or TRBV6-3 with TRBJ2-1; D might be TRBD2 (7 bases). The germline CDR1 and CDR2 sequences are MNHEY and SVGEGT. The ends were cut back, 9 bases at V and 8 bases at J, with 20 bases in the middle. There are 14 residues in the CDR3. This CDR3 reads CASGGGWTVYEQFF. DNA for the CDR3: TGTGCCAGTGGGGGAGGGTGGACAGTATATGAGCAGTTCTTC.

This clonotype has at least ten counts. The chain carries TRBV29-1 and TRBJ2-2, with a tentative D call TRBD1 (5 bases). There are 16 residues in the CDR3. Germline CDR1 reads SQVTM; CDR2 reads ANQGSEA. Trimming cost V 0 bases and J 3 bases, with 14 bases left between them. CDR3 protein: CSVEDPATRDTGELFF. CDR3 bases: TGCAGCGTTGAAGATCCAGCCACCAGGGACACCGGGGAGCTGTTTTTT.

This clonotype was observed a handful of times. In DNA, the CDR3 is TGTGCCAGCAGCCAAGATCTAGACTCCTCCTACGAGCAGTACTTC. Encoded protein: CASSQDLDSSYEQYF. This sequence joins TRBV4-2 and TRBJ2-7; D not resolved. The germline gives CDR1 LGHNA, CDR2 YNFKEQ. There are 15 residues in the CDR3. V lost 0 bases to trimming and J lost 0 bases, with 9 bases between them.

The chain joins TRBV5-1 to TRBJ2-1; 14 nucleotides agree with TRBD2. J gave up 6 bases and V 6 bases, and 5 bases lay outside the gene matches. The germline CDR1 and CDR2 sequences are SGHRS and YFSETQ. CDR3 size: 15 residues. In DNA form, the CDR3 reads TGCGCCAGCACCATAGGGACTAGCGGGAGCAATGAGCAGTTCTTC. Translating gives CASTIGTSGSNEQFF.

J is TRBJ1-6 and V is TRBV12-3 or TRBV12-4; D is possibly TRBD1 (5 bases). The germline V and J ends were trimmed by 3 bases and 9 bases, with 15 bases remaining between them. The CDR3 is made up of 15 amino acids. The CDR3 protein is CASSLGGGPPSPLHF. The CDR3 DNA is TGTGCCAGCAGTTTGGGGGGTGGTCCCCCTTCACCCCTCCACTTT.

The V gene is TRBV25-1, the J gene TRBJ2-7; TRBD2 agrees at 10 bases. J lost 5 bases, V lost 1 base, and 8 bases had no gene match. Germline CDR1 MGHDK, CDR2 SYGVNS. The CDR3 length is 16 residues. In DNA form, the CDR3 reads TGTGCCAGCAGTGAATTCGGACTAGCGGAGGACCACGAGCAGTACTTC. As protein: CASSEFGLAEDHEQYF.

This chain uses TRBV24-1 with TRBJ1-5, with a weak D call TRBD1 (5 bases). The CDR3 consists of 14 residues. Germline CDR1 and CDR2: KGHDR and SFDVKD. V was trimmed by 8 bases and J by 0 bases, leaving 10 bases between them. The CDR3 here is CATNQGTSNQPQHF. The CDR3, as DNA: TGTGCCACCAATCAAGGGACTAGCAATCAGCCCCAGCATTTT.

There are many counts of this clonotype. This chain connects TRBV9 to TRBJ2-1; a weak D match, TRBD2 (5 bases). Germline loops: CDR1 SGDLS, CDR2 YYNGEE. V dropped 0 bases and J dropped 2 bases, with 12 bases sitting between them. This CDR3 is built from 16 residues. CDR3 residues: CASSVGVASPYNEQFF. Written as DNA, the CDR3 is TGTGCCAGCAGCGTAGGAGTGGCTAGCCCCTACAATGAGCAGTTCTTC.

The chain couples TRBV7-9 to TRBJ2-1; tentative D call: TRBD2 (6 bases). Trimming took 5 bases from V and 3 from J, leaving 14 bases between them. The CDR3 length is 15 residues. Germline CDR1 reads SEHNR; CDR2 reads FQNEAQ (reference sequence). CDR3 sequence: CASSPGDGFYNEQFF. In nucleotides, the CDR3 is TGTGCCAGCAGCCCGGGGGACGGATTCTACAATGAGCAGTTCTTC.

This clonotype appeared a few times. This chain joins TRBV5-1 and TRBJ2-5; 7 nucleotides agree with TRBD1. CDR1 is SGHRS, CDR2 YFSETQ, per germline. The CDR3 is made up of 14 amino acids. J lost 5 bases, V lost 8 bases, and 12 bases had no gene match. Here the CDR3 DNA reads TGCGCCAGTACGACAGGGCAACTGGGGGAGACCCAGTACTTC. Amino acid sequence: CASTTGQLGETQYF. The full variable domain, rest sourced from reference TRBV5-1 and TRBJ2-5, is KAGVTQTPRYLIKTRGQQVTLSCSPISGHRSVSWYQQTPGQGLQFLFEYFSETQRNKGNFPGRFSGRQFSNSRSEMNVSTLELGDSALYLCASTTGQLGETQYFGPGTRLLVL.

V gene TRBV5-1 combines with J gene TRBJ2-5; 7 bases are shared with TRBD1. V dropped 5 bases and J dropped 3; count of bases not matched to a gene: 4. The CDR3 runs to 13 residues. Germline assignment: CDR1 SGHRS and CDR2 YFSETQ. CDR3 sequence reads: CASRRQGEETQYF. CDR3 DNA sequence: TGCGCCAGCAGACGACAGGGAGAAGAGACCCAGTACTTC.

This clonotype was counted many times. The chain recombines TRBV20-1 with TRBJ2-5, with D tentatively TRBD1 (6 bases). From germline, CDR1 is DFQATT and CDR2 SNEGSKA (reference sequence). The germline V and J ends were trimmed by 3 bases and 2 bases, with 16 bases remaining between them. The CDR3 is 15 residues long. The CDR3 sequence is CSARYPLGQQETQYF. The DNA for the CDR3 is TGCAGTGCTAGGTACCCCTTAGGACAGCAAGAGACCCAGTACTTC.

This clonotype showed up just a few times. The CDR3 DNA reads as TGTGCCAGCTGTTTTGGCCCATTAGCGGGAGCGAGCACAGATACGCAGTATTTT. Translation gives CASCFGPLAGASTDTQYF. The chain has TRBV3-1 and TRBJ2-3; 9 bases align to TRBD2. The length of the CDR3 is 18 residues. Germline values: CDR1 LGHDT, CDR2 YNNKEL (reference sequence). Unmatched junction bases numbered 15, after V lost 8 bases and J lost 0 bases.

The CDR3 loop reads CASSEYKAELHTGELFF. The CDR3 nucleotides are TGTGCCAGCAGTGAATACAAAGCGGAGCTGCACACCGGGGAGCTGTTTTTT. This chain uses TRBV25-1 with TRBJ2-2, with D possibly TRBD2 on 5 matching bases. Germline V gene data show CDR1 as MGHDK and CDR2 as SYGVNS. With 0 bases removed from V and 3 bases from J, the gap between germline ends came to 14 bases. The CDR3 runs 17 residues.

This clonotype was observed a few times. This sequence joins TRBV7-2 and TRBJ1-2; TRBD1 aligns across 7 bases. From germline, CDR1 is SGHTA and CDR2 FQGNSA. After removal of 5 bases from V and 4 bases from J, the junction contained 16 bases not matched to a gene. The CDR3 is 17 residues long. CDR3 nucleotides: TGTGCCAGCAGCACGTCAAACGACAGGGAGAAGGGCTATGGCTACACCTTC. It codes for CASSTSNDREKGYGYTF.

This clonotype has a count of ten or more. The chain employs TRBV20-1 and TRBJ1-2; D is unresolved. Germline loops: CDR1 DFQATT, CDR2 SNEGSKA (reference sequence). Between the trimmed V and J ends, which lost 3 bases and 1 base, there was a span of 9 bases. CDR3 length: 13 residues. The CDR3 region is CSASSSDNYGYTF. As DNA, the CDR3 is TGCAGTGCTAGTAGCAGTGATAACTATGGCTACACCTTC.

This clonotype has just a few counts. CDR3 bases: TGTGCCAGCAGTTACAGGACAGGGTCCTACAATGAGCAGTTCTTC. Protein: CASSYRTGSYNEQFF. The chain recombines TRBV6-5 with TRBJ2-1; TRBD1 matches 8 bases. The CDR3 runs 15 residues. The germline gives CDR1 MNHEY, CDR2 SVGAGI. After removal of 2 bases from V and 1 base from J, the junction contained 1 base not matched to a gene.

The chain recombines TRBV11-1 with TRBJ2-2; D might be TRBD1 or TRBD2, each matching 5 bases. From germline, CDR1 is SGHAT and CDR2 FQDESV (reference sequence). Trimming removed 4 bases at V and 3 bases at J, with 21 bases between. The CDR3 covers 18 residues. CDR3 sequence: CASSYNLQVGADTGELFF. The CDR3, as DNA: TGTGCCAGCAGCTATAATCTCCAGGTCGGGGCAGACACCGGGGAGCTGTTTTTT.

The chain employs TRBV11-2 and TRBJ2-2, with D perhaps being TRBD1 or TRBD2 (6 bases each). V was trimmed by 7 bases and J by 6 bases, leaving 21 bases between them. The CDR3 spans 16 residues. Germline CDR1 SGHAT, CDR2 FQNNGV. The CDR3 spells CASTPLGGNRAGELFF. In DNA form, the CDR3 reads TGTGCCAGCACCCCTCTAGGGGGGAATCGGGCCGGGGAGCTGTTTTTT.

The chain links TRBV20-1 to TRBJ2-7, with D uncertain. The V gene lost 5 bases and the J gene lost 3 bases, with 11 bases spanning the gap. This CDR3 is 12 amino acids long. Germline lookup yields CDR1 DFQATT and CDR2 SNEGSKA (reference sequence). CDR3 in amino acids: CSAFGPGYEQYF. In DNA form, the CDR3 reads TGCAGTGCTTTCGGTCCGGGCTACGAGCAGTACTTC.

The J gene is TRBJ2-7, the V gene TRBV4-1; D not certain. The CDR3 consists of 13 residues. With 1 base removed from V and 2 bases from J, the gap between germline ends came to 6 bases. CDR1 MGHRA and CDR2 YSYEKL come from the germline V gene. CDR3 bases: TGCGCCAGCAGCCAAGGGCAGACCTACGAGCAGTACGTC. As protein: CASSQGQTYEQYV.

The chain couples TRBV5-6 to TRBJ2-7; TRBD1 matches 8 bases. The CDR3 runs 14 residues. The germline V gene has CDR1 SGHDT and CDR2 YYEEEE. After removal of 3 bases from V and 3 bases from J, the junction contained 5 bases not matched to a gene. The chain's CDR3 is CASSWGQELYEQYF. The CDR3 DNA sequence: TGTGCCAGCAGCTGGGGACAGGAACTCTACGAGCAGTACTTC.

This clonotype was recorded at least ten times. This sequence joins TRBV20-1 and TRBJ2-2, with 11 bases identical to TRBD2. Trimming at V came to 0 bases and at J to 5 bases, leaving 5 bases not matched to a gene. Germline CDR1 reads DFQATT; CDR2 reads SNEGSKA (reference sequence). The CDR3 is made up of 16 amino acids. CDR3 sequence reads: CSAREASGGLTGELFF. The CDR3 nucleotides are TGCAGTGCTAGAGAGGCTAGCGGGGGGTTAACCGGGGAGCTGTTTTTT.

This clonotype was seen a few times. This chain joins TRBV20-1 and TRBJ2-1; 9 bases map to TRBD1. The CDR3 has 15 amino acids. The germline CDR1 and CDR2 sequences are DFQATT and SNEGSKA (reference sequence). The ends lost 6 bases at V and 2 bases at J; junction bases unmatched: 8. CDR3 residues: CSAPSRDRAYNEQFF. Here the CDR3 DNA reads TGCAGTGCACCTTCCCGGGACAGGGCCTACAATGAGCAGTTCTTC.

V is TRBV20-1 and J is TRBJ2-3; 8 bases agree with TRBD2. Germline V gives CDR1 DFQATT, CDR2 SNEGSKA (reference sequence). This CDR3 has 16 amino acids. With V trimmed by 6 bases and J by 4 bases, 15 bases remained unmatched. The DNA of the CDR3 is TGCAGTGCCCGCGAACGCCCGGGACTAGTGGCAGATACGCAGTATTTT. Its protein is CSARERPGLVADTQYF.

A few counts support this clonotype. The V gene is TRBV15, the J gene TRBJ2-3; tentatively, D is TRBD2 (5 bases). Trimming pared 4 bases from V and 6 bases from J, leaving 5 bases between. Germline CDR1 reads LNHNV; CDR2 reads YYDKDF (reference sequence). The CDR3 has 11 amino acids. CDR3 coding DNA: TGTGCCACCAGCACGGGGGATACGCAGTATTTT. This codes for CATSTGDTQYF.

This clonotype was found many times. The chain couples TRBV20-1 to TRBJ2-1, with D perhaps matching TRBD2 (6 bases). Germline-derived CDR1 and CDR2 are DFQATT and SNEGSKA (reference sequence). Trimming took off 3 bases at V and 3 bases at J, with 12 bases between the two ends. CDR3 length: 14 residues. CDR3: CSARPGVGYNEQFF. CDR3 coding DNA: TGCAGTGCTAGGCCGGGAGTGGGCTACAATGAGCAGTTCTTC.